Shown below are 29 T cell receptor beta chains from a single sample sequenced in a study of blood T cell repertoires in COVID-19. The protocol was immunoSEQ multiplex PCR, while the TCRdb copy is restricted to in-frame clones and leaves out a portion. The table has roughly 400,000 clones, under 90% seen once. Sequencing was performed on PBMCs or T cells enriched from blood (not recorded which). The origin of the receptors is a woman aged 25-40 years who had recovered from COVID-19.

V usage is TRBV5-1 and J usage is TRBJ2-2; tentatively, D is TRBD1 (6 bases). The V end lost 0 bases, the J end lost 4 bases, and 13 bases lay between the germline ends. This CDR3 is 16 amino acids long. Germline V gene data show CDR1 as SGHRS and CDR2 as YFSETQ. This CDR3 is CASSLEARGFTGELFF. DNA for the CDR3: TGCGCCAGCAGCTTGGAGGCCAGGGGATTCACCGGGGAGCTGTTTTTT.

The chain links TRBV9 to TRBJ1-6; the D gene is possibly TRBD1 (6 bases). The V and J ends lost 3 bases and 7 bases respectively, with 8 bases between them. There are 13 residues in the CDR3. Germline CDR1 SGDLS, CDR2 YYNGEE. DNA of the CDR3: TGTGCCAGCAGCGGGCAGGGGAATTCACCCCTCCACTTT. Translated, it gives CASSGQGNSPLHF.

This clone was observed at least ten times. The chain is built from TRBV3-1 (or the pseudogene TRBV3-2) and TRBJ1-2, with 11 positions matching TRBD1. The CDR3 runs 14 residues. Losses at the gene ends were 3 bases for V and 8 bases for J; bases not matched to a gene: 5. The V gene's germline CDR1 is LGHDT and CDR2 YNNKEL (reference sequence). The CDR3 is CASSQRTGGIGYTF. The CDR3 DNA reads as TGTGCCAGCAGCCAGAGGACAGGGGGCATCGGCTACACCTTC.

This chain joins TRBV7-3 and TRBJ2-1, with TRBD2 matching 7 bases. Germline CDR1 reads SGHTA; CDR2 reads FQGTGA. The CDR3 loop spans 15 amino acids. With V trimmed by 3 bases and J by 2 bases, 4 bases remained unmatched. The CDR3 reads CASSLGGSTYNEQFF. The CDR3 nucleotides are TGTGCCAGCAGCTTGGGCGGGAGCACCTACAATGAGCAGTTCTTC.

This clone occurred once. The J gene is TRBJ2-7, the V gene TRBV18, with TRBD1 as a possible D gene (6 bases). V shed 4 bases and J shed 3 bases, with 19 bases lying between them. Germline values: CDR1 KGHSH, CDR2 LQKENI. This CDR3 comprises 16 residues. CDR3 DNA: TGTGCCAGCTCACTGCAACAGGGCAAAGGGGTCTACGAGCAGTACTTC. Its protein product is CASSLQQGKGVYEQYF.

The chain is built from TRBV19 and TRBJ2-2; TRBD1 matches 8 bases. With 6 bases clipped from V and 5 bases from J, the junction kept 5 bases outside the gene matches. Per germline, CDR1 LNHDA and CDR2 SQIVND (reference sequence). This CDR3 comprises 14 residues. CDR3: CASRDRGVTGELFF. In DNA, the CDR3 is TGTGCCAGTAGAGACAGGGGAGTAACCGGGGAGCTGTTTTTT. The variable domain in full, with the rest retrieved from reference TRBV19 and TRBJ2-2, is DGGITQSPKYLFRKEGQNVTLSCEQNLNHDAMYWYRQDPGQGLRLIYYSQIVNDFQKGDIAEGYSVSREKKESFPLTVTSAQKNPTAFYLCASRDRGVTGELFFGEGSRLTVL.

This chain connects TRBV27 to TRBJ2-4; perhaps TRBD1 as D (6 bases). Trimming stripped 4 bases from V and 2 bases from J, with 18 bases between. From germline, CDR1 is MNHEY and CDR2 SMNVEV (reference sequence). This CDR3 comprises 17 residues. The CDR3 DNA reads as TGTGCCAGCAGTTCAGCTACAGGGAATGTACCCAAAAACATTCAGTACTTC. Amino acid sequence: CASSSATGNVPKNIQYF.

This clone was seen a few times. The chain combines TRBV20-1 with TRBJ1-5, with 8 bases that match TRBD1. Germline CDR1 is DFQATT and CDR2 is SNEGSKA (reference sequence). The ends lost 3 bases at V and 6 bases at J; junction bases unmatched: 4. CDR3 length: 13 residues. CDR3 nucleotides: TGCAGTGCTAGTGACAGGGGTAGTCAGCCCCAGCATTTT. It codes for CSASDRGSQPQHF.

The V gene is TRBV19, the J gene TRBJ1-4; unclear D gene. CDR1 and CDR2 from the germline V gene are LNHDA and SQIVND (reference sequence). The CDR3 spans 15 residues. V was shortened by 10 bases and J by 7 bases, with 22 bases between the two germline ends. The CDR3: CATSSPTRGVEKLFF. CDR3 sequence (DNA): TGTGCCACCAGTAGTCCCACACGGGGTGTTGAAAAACTGTTTTTT.

V gene TRBV29-1 combines with J gene TRBJ1-2; D perhaps matches TRBD1 (6 bases). CDR3 length: 13 amino acids. The germline gives CDR1 SQVTM, CDR2 ANQGSEA. V lost 5 bases and J lost 4, with 14 bases in between. CDR3 in amino acids: CSVTGSLVYGYTF. The CDR3, as DNA: TGCAGCGTTACAGGGAGCCTTGTCTATGGCTACACCTTC.

The chain is built from TRBV6-5 and TRBJ2-7; tentative D call: TRBD1 (6 bases). Germline values: CDR1 MNHEY, CDR2 SVGAGI. The CDR3 has 14 amino acids. With 5 bases removed from V and 6 bases from J, the gap between germline ends came to 17 bases. The chain's CDR3 is CASSPGTSGGEQYF. The CDR3 bases are TGTGCCAGCAGTCCCGGGACAAGCGGAGGCGAGCAGTACTTC.

The J gene is TRBJ1-5, the V gene TRBV19; 12 bases align to TRBD1. Per germline, CDR1 LNHDA and CDR2 SQIVND (reference sequence). V lost 8 bases to trimming and J lost 0 bases; unmatched junction nucleotides: 8. The CDR3 sequence is 17 residues long. This CDR3 reads CASRGQGAPYSNQPQHF. The CDR3 region has the DNA TGTGCCAGTCGGGGACAGGGGGCCCCCTATAGCAATCAGCCCCAGCATTTT.

This clone was found a few times. The rearrangement uses TRBV6-5 and TRBJ1-5; 10 bases agree with TRBD1. V was pared by 7 bases and J by 5 bases, with 8 bases of the junction left unmatched. From germline, CDR1 is MNHEY and CDR2 SVGAGI. The CDR3 consists of 15 residues. The CDR3 DNA reads TGTGCCAGCATGGCCGGGACAGGGGCGTATCAGCCCCAGCATTTT. Its protein is CASMAGTGAYQPQHF.

The chain recombines TRBV21-1 with TRBJ2-7; TRBD2, the table's D call, lacks a check against the DNA. TRBV21-1 is listed as a pseudogene. CDR3 length: 17 amino acids. The CDR3, as DNA: TGTGCCAGCAGCAATGAACTAGCGGGGGGGCCGGACTACGAGCAGTACTTC. It yields the protein CASSNELAGGPDYEQYF.

This clone has a single count. The chain joins TRBV27 to TRBJ1-1; D is ambiguous. V dropped 6 bases and J dropped 1 base, with 15 bases sitting between them. The CDR3 sequence is 15 residues long. Germline V gives CDR1 MNHEY, CDR2 SMNVEV (reference sequence). In DNA form, the CDR3 reads TGTGCCAGCAGCCCTCGGTCCCGCCCGAACACTGAAGCTTTCTTT. Translating gives CASSPRSRPNTEAFF.

The chain combines TRBV5-6 with TRBJ2-3; TRBD2 aligns across 9 bases. There are 16 residues in the CDR3. The V gene end was trimmed by 1 base and the J gene end by 2 bases; junction bases not matched to a gene: 5. Germline assignment: CDR1 SGHDT and CDR2 YYEEEE. CDR3 protein: CASSLRLADFTDTQYF. The CDR3 DNA follows: TGTGCCAGCAGCTTGAGACTAGCGGATTTCACAGATACGCAGTATTTT.

V gene TRBV27 combines with J gene TRBJ1-2; D uncertain. The CDR3 covers 13 residues. V dropped 5 bases and J dropped 8 bases, with 15 bases sitting between them. Germline lookup yields CDR1 MNHEY and CDR2 SMNVEV (reference sequence). The CDR3 loop reads CASSQREFGGYTF. CDR3 in DNA: TGTGCCAGCAGTCAACGGGAATTTGGCGGCTACACCTTC.

Written as DNA, the CDR3 is TGTGCCAGCAGCTTGGAAAACCGGGACAGCTATGGCTACACCTTC. Translated: CASSLENRDSYGYTF. V gene TRBV5-4 combines with J gene TRBJ1-2, with 7 bases aligning to TRBD1. The CDR3 runs to 15 residues. V lost 0 bases to trimming and J lost 4 bases; unmatched junction nucleotides: 6. Germline-derived CDR1 and CDR2 are SGHNT and YYREEE (reference sequence).

The rearrangement joins TRBV11-2 to TRBJ2-7, with 7 bases that match TRBD2. Unmatched junction bases numbered 5, after V lost 6 bases and J lost 6 bases. Germline lookup yields CDR1 SGHAT and CDR2 FQNNGV. The CDR3 spans 12 residues. Here the CDR3 reads CASSTSVREQYF. CDR3 nucleotide sequence: TGTGCCAGCAGTACTAGCGTCCGCGAGCAGTACTTC. Supplemented by reference TRBV11-2 and TRBJ2-7, the full variable domain reads EAGVAQSPRYKIIEKRQSVAFWCNPISGHATLYWYQQILGQGPKLLIQFQNNGVVDDSQLPKDRFSAERLKGVDSTLKIQPAKLEDSAVYLCASSTSVREQYFGPGTRLTVT.

The chain is built from TRBV5-4 and TRBJ2-7; 12 nucleotides match TRBD2. Germline loops: CDR1 SGHNT, CDR2 YYREEE (reference sequence). The CDR3 loop spans 15 amino acids. With V trimmed by 4 bases and J by 2 bases, 4 bases remained unmatched. CDR3 bases: TGTGCCAGCAGCAGCGCTAGCGGGGGGGCCTACGAGCAGTACTTC. Translating it yields CASSSASGGAYEQYF.

This chain connects TRBV10-3 to TRBJ1-2; TRBD1 aligns across 7 bases. Trimming removed 4 bases from V and 4 bases from J; junction bases left unmatched: 15. The CDR3 is 17 residues long. Looked up from germline, CDR1 is ENHRY and CDR2 is SYGVKD. CDR3 coding DNA: TGTGCCATCAGTGCCCCCGGGACCGGGACAGACCCCTATGGCTACACCTTC. Translation: CAISAPGTGTDPYGYTF.

This clone occurred once. This chain joins TRBV29-1 and TRBJ1-1; a possible D gene is TRBD1 (5 bases). The CDR3 is made up of 12 amino acids. Trimming cost V 7 bases and J 1 base, with 10 bases left between them. CDR1 SQVTM and CDR2 ANQGSEA come from the germline V gene. The CDR3 spells CSADRSNTEAFF. CDR3 in DNA: TGCAGCGCCGACAGATCGAACACTGAAGCTTTCTTT.

The chain is built from TRBV3-1 (or the pseudogene TRBV3-2) and TRBJ1-2, with D maybe TRBD1 (6 bases). The germline V gene has CDR1 LGHDT and CDR2 YNNKEL (reference sequence). The CDR3 runs to 14 residues. V was shortened by 5 bases and J by 8 bases, with 18 bases between the two germline ends. Written as DNA, the CDR3 is TGTGCCAGCAGCTCACAACAGGGTGACAGAGGCTACACCTTC. This gives the protein CASSSQQGDRGYTF.

This chain connects TRBV18 to TRBJ1-2; no reliable D call. With 3 bases removed from V and 2 bases from J, the gap between germline ends came to 10 bases. The length of the CDR3 is 14 residues. Germline CDR1 reads KGHSH; CDR2 reads LQKENI. CDR3 DNA sequence: TGTGCCAGCTCACCCAGTCCCAGAAACTATGGCTACACCTTC. It encodes CASSPSPRNYGYTF.

The rearrangement links TRBV30 to TRBJ1-1; D perhaps matches TRBD1 (6 bases). In germline, CDR1 is GTSNPN, CDR2 SVGIG (reference sequence). Between the trimmed V and J ends, which lost 5 bases and 0 bases, there was a span of 7 bases. This CDR3 comprises 12 residues. In DNA form, the CDR3 reads TGTGCCTGGGGACAGATGAACACTGAAGCTTTCTTT. The encoded protein is CAWGQMNTEAFF.

V usage is TRBV7-9 and J usage is TRBJ1-1, with D possibly TRBD1 on 6 matching bases. This CDR3 is 18 amino acids long. From germline, CDR1 is SEHNR and CDR2 FQNEAQ (reference sequence). Trimming pared 2 bases from V and 1 base from J, leaving 20 bases between. The chain's CDR3 is CASSLMLGRGQRNTEAFF. Written as DNA, the CDR3 is TGTGCCAGCAGCTTAATGTTAGGGCGGGGGCAGAGGAACACTGAAGCTTTCTTT.

This clone was detected only once. The chain couples TRBV3-1 (or the pseudogene TRBV3-2) to TRBJ2-1; 9 bases are shared with TRBD2. CDR1 and CDR2 (germline): LGHDT, YNNKEL (reference sequence). Trimming took 1 base from V and 7 from J; bases not matched to a gene: 5. CDR3 size: 15 residues. The chain's CDR3 is CASSQGASGMNEQFF. The CDR3, as DNA: TGTGCCAGCAGCCAAGGGGCTAGCGGGATGAATGAGCAGTTCTTC.

This chain connects TRBV4-1 to TRBJ1-1; a possible D gene is TRBD1 (5 bases). Germline CDR1 is MGHRA and CDR2 is YSYEKL. The CDR3 spans 15 residues. V lost 8 bases and J 5 bases, leaving 21 bases between the germline ends. The CDR3 nucleotides are TGCGCCAGCTCCCCGAGGGCAGGGAGGAATACTGAAGCTTTCTTT. Amino acid sequence: CASSPRAGRNTEAFF.

The V call is TRBV3-1 (or the pseudogene TRBV3-2), the J call TRBJ2-7; D might be TRBD1 (5 bases). Per germline, CDR1 LGHDT and CDR2 YNNKEL (reference sequence). This CDR3 has 16 residues. The V end was cut by 0 bases, the J end by 3 bases, with 15 bases between. CDR3 sequence (DNA): TGTGCCAGCAGCCAAGATTCTGGGGCAGGGTACTACGAGCAGTACTTC. Its protein product is CASSQDSGAGYYEQYF.